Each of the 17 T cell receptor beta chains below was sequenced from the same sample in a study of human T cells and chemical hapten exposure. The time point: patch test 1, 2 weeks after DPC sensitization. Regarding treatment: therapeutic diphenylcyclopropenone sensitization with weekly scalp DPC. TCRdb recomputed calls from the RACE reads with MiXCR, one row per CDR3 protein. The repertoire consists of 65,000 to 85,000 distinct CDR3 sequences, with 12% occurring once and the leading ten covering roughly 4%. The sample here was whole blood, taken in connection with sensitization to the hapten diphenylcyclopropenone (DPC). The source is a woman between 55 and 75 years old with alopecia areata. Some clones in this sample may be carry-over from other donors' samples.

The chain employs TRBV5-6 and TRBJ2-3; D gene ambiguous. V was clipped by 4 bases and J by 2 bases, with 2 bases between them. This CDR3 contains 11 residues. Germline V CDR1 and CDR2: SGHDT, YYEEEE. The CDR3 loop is CASSLTDTQYF. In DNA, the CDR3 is TGTGCCAGCAGCCTCACAGATACGCAGTATTTT. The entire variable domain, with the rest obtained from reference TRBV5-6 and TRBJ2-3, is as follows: DAGVTQSPTHLIKTRGQQVTLRCSPKSGHDTVSWYQQALGQGPQFIFQYYEEEERQRGNFPDRFSGHQFPNYSSELNVNALLLGDSALYLCASSLTDTQYFGPGTRLTVL.

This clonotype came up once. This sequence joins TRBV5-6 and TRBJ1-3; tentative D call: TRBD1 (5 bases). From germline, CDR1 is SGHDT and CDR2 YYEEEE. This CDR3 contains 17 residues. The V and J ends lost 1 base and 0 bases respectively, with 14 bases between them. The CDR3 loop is CASSLLQGYSSGNTIYF. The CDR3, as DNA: TGTGCCAGCAGCTTGCTGCAGGGCTATAGCTCTGGAAACACCATATATTTT.

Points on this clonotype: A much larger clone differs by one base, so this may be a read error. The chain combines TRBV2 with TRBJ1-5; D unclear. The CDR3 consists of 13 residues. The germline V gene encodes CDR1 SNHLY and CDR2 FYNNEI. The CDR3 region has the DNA TGTGTCAGCAGTGACGGGGAGTATCAGCCCCAGCATTTT. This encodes CVSSDGEYQPQHF.

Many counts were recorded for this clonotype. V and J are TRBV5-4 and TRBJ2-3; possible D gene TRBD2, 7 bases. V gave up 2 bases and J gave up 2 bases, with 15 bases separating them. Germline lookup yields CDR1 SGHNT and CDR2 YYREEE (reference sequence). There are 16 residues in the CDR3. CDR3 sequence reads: CASSLRAGAHTDTQYF. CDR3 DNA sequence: TGTGCCAGCAGCTTAAGGGCGGGGGCGCACACAGATACGCAGTATTTT.

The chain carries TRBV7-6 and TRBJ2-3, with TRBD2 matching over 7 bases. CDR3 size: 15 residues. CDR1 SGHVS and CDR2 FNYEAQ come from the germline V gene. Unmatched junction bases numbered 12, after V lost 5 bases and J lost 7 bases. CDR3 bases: TGTGCCAGCAGCCGATGGGGGGGGGAAGTGAATACGCAGTATTTT. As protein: CASSRWGGEVNTQYF. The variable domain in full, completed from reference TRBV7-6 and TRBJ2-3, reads GAGVSQSPRYKVTKRGQDVALRCDPISGHVSLYWYRQALGQGPEFLTYFNYEAQQDKSGLPNDRFSAERPEGSISTLTIQRTEQRDSAMYRCASSRWGGEVNTQYFGPGTRLTVL.

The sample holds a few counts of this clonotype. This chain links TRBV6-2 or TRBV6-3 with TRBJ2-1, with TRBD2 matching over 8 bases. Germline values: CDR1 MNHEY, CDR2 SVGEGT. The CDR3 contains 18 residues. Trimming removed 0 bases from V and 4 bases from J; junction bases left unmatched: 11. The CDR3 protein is CASSYSPMSGGLYNEQFF. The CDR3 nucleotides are TGTGCCAGCAGTTACTCGCCGATGAGCGGGGGCCTTTACAATGAGCAGTTCTTC.

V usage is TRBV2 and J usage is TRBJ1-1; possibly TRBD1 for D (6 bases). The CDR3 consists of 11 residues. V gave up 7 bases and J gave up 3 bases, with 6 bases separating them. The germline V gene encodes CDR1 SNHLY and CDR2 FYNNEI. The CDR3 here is CASNRDTEAFF. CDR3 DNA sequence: TGTGCCAGCAACAGGGACACTGAAGCTTTCTTT.

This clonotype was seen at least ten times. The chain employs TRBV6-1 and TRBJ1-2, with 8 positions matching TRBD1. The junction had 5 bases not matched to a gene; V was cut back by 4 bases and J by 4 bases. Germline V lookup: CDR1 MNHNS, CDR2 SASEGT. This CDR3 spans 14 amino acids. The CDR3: CASSAQGEPYGYTF. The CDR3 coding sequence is TGTGCCAGCAGTGCACAGGGGGAGCCCTATGGCTACACCTTC.

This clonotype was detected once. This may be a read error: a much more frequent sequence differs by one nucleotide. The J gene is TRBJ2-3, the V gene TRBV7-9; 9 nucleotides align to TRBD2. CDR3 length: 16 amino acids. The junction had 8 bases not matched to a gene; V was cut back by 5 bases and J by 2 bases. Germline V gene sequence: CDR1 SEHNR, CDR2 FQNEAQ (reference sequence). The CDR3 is CASSPPAGGPTDTQYF. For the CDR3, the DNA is TGTGCCAGCAGCCCTCCAGCGGGGGGCCCCACAGATACGCAGTATTTT.

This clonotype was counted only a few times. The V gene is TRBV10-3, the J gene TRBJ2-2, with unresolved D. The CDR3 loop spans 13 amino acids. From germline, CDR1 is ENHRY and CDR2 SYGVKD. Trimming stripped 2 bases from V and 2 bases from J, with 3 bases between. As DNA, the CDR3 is TGTGCCATCAGTGAGGTTAACACCGGGGAGCTGTTTTTT. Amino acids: CAISEVNTGELFF.

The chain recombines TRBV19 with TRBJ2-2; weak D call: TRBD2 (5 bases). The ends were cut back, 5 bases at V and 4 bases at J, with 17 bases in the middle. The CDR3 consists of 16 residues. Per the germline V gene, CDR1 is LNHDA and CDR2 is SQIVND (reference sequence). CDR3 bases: TGTGCCAGTAGTGTATACACCCCCGGAGGCACCGGGGAGCTGTTTTTT. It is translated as CASSVYTPGGTGELFF.

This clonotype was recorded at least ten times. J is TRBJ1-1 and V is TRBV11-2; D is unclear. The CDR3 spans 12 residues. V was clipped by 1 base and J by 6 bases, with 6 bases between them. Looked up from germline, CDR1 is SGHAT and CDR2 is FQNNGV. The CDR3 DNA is TGTGCCAGCAGCTTAGTTGGCCCTGAAGCTTTCTTT. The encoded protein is CASSLVGPEAFF.

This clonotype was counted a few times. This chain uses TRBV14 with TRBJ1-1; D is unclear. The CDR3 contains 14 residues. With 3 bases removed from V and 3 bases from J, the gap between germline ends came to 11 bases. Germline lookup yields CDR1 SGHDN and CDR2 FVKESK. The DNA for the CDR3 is TGTGCCAGCAGCCACCCTGCCGAGGACACTGAAGCTTTCTTT. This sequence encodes CASSHPAEDTEAFF.

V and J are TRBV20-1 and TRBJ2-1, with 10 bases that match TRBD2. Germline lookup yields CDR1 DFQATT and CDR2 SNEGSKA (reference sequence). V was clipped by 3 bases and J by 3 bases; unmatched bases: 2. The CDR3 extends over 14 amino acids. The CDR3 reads CSARWTSGYNEQFF. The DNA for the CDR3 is TGCAGTGCTAGGTGGACTAGCGGCTACAATGAGCAGTTCTTC.

The CDR3 loop reads CASSATTRREKEDTQYF. The CDR3 DNA is TGTGCCAGCAGTGCCACTACTCGGAGGGAGAAAGAGGATACGCAGTATTTT. The J gene is TRBJ2-3, the V gene TRBV6-2 or TRBV6-3; possibly TRBD2 for D (6 bases). The CDR3 covers 17 residues. Germline CDR1 reads MNHEY; CDR2 reads SVGEGT. V lost 5 bases to trimming and J lost 6 bases, with 24 bases between them.

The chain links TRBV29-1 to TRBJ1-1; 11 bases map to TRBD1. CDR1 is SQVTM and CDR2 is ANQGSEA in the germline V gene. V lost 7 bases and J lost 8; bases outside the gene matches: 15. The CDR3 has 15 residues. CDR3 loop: CSAYGFGTGGVEAFF. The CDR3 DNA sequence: TGCAGCGCCTATGGCTTTGGGACAGGGGGAGTAGAAGCTTTCTTT.

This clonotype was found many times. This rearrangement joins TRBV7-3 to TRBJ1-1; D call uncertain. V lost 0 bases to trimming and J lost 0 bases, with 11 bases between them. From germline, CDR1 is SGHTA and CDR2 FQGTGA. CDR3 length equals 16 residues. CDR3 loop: CASSLTSRGMNTEAFF. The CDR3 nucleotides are TGTGCCAGCAGCTTAACGTCAAGAGGCATGAACACTGAAGCTTTCTTT.